What follows describes a single T cell receptor (beta chain). The antigen is unknown. The source of the sample is a study of PD-1 blockade in classical Hodgkin lymphoma. Background on the study: Nivolumab dosed at 3 mg/kg went to patients intravenously every 2 weeks.

Method: immunoSEQ multiplex PCR; TCRdb's copy keeps in-frame clones and lacks some. The sample lists about 100,000 clones; 89% were seen once. This CDR3 has 11 amino acids. V was trimmed by 0 bases and J by 10 bases, leaving 7 bases between them. Germline-derived CDR1 and CDR2 are SGHDT and YYEEEE. Study-wide results and caveats: Significantly greater TCR diversity emerged by C4D1 in CD4+ cells but not CD8+ cells. Baseline diversity in complete responders resembled that of newly diagnosed patients.

Brentuximab vedotin exposure varied among the patients, all of whom had relapsed after autologous stem cell transplantation. Source: peripheral blood mononuclear cells (PBMCs), taken before the second cycle of nivolumab. The chain links TRBV5-6 to TRBJ1-1, with D uncertain. This TCR derives from a human donor with classical Hodgkin lymphoma. The CDR3 sequence: CASSLEVRAFF. The CDR3 DNA follows: TGTGCCAGCAGCTTGGAAGTACGAGCTTTCTTT.